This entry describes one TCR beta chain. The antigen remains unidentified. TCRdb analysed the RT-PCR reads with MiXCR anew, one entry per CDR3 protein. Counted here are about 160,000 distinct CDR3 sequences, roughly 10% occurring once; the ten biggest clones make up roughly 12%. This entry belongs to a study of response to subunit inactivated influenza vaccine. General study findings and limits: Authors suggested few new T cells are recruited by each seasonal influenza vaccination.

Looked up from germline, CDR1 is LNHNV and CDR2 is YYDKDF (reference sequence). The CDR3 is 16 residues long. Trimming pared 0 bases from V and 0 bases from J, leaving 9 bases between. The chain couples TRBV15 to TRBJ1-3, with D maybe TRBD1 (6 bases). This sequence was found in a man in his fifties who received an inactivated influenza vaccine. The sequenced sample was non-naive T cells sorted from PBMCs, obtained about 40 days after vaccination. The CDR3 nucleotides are TGTGCCACCAGCAGAGAAGGGGGGGGCTCTGGAAACACCATATATTTT. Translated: CATSREGGGSGNTIYF.